Shown below are 15 T cell receptor beta chains from a single sample sequenced in a study of T cell changes during pregnancy in multiple sclerosis. Here immunoSEQ multiplex PCR was the method, and the copy in TCRdb shows in-frame clones only, minus some. In the table there are approximately 97,000 clones, around nine tenths of which are singletons. The starting material was peripheral blood, obtained in the second trimester of pregnancy. The origin of the receptors is a female donor in good health, enrolled as a control in a pregnancy study.

This clone appeared a single time. This chain uses TRBV5-1 with TRBJ1-1, with 9 nucleotides matching TRBD1. CDR1 and CDR2 from the germline V gene are SGHRS and YFSETQ. This CDR3 contains 17 residues. J gave up 7 bases and V 0 bases, and 13 bases lay outside the gene matches. CDR3 coding DNA: TGCGCCAGCAGCTTGGGCCAATACTGGGACAGGGAAAGTGAAGCTTTCTTT. Its protein is CASSLGQYWDRESEAFF.

The rearrangement links TRBV6-1 to TRBJ2-1; the match to TRBD2 covers 11 bases. CDR1 MNHNS and CDR2 SASEGT come from the germline V gene. V lost 0 bases and J lost 7; bases outside the gene matches: 2. The CDR3 is 15 amino acids. The CDR3 nucleotides are TGTGCCAGCAGTGAAGCTAGCGGGGGGGGAAATGAGCAGTTCTTC. It codes for CASSEASGGGNEQFF.

The chain couples TRBV7-9 to TRBJ1-4; D remains unclear. The CDR3 has 15 amino acids. V lost 4 bases, J lost 3 bases, and 12 bases lay in between. Germline V CDR1 and CDR2: SEHNR, FQNEAQ (reference sequence). CDR3 sequence: CASSSYEIPNEKLFF. As DNA, the CDR3 is TGTGCCAGCAGCTCCTATGAAATCCCTAATGAAAAACTGTTTTTT.

The CDR3 region is CASSITGVHTGELFF. The DNA for the CDR3 is TGTGCCAGTAGTATAACAGGGGTCCACACCGGGGAGCTGTTTTTT. This sequence joins TRBV19 and TRBJ2-2; 7 nucleotides align to TRBD1. Trimming cost V 2 bases and J 3 bases; bases outside gene matches: 3. The CDR3 covers 15 residues. Germline V gene lookup returns CDR1 LNHDA and CDR2 SQIVND (reference sequence).

The chain carries TRBV18 and TRBJ2-1; 12 positions agree with TRBD2. The CDR3 runs 16 residues. Germline V CDR1 and CDR2: KGHSH, LQKENI. J was trimmed by 7 bases and V by 3 bases; bases with no gene match: 7. The CDR3 here is CASSPQLAGGGNEQFF. The CDR3 nucleotides read TGTGCCAGCTCACCCCAACTAGCGGGGGGCGGGAATGAGCAGTTCTTC. The variable domain in full, with the rest retrieved from reference TRBV18 and TRBJ2-1, is NAGVMQNPRHLVRRRGQEARLRCSPMKGHSHVYWYRQLPEEGLKFMVYLQKENIIDESGMPKERFSAEFPKEGPSILRIQQVVRGDSAAYFCASSPQLAGGGNEQFFGPGTRLTVL.

The V call is TRBV9, the J call TRBJ1-1; TRBD1 matches at 7 bases. Germline-derived CDR1 and CDR2 are SGDLS and YYNGEE. The CDR3 covers 15 residues. V lost 0 bases to trimming and J lost 0 bases; unmatched junction nucleotides: 2. The CDR3 DNA reads TGTGCCAGCAGCGTAGTAGGGACAGTGAACACTGAAGCTTTCTTT. This codes for CASSVVGTVNTEAFF. Filled out from reference TRBV9 and TRBJ1-1, the complete variable domain reads DSGVTQTPKHLITATGQRVTLRCSPRSGDLSVYWYQQSLDQGLQFLIQYYNGEERAKGNILERFSAQQFPDLHSELNLSSLELGDSALYFCASSVVGTVNTEAFFGQGTRLTVV.

Details on this clone: One end of the junction does not line up with germline, which may come from a read error. The gene calls are TRBV6-1 and TRBJ2-7, with a weak D call TRBD2 (7 bases). CDR3 length: 16 amino acids. The germline V gene has CDR1 MNHNS and CDR2 SASEGT. CDR3 sequence: CASCEANGGGSAEQYF. The CDR3 nucleotides are TGTGCCAGCTGTGAGGCTAATGGCGGGGGCTCGGCCGAGCAGTACTTC.

This clone was seen just once. This chain joins TRBV5-8 and TRBJ2-1; 7 bases align to TRBD1. V gave up 0 bases and J gave up 3 bases; unmatched junction bases: 3. The CDR3 totals 15 residues. The germline V gene has CDR1 SGHTS and CDR2 YDEGEE. The CDR3 sequence is CASSLEGQLYNEQFF. In DNA, the CDR3 is TGTGCCAGCAGCTTGGAGGGACAGCTCTACAATGAGCAGTTCTTC.

The V gene is TRBV5-1, the J gene TRBJ1-1, with 10 bases matching TRBD1. CDR3 length equals 21 residues. Germline V gene data show CDR1 as SGHRS and CDR2 as YFSETQ. V shed 0 bases, J shed 5 bases, and the junction held 22 bases outside the gene matches. The chain's CDR3 is CASSLAPGQGTGGSWWTEAFF. In DNA form, the CDR3 reads TGCGCCAGCAGCTTGGCTCCGGGACAGGGGACAGGTGGGTCCTGGTGGACTGAAGCTTTCTTT.

A word on this clone: One junction end disagrees with the germline gene, perhaps due to a read error. This sequence joins TRBV5-5 and TRBJ1-1; weak D call: TRBD1 (6 bases). This CDR3 spans 14 amino acids. Germline-derived CDR1 and CDR2 are SGHKS and YYEKEE (reference sequence). The CDR3 DNA sequence: TGTGCCAGCAGCCCTGGACAGTCCGCTAAAGTTTCGGACTTT. It specifies CASSPGQSAKVSDF.

V usage is TRBV29-1 and J usage is TRBJ2-7; D perhaps matches TRBD2 (5 bases). Trimming cost V 6 bases and J 3 bases, with 15 bases left between them. CDR1 is SQVTM and CDR2 is ANQGSEA in the germline V gene. The CDR3 contains 13 residues. The CDR3 protein is CSVRLPAGYEQYF. The CDR3 bases are TGCAGCGTCCGCCTACCCGCGGGCTACGAGCAGTACTTC.

V gene TRBV5-1 combines with J gene TRBJ2-1; 9 bases align to TRBD2. V lost 4 bases and J lost 5; bases outside the gene matches: 13. This CDR3 has 17 amino acids. The V gene's germline CDR1 is SGHRS and CDR2 YFSETQ. CDR3: CASSHLPSGRTNNEQFF. As DNA, the CDR3 is TGCGCCAGCAGCCACCTACCGAGCGGGAGGACTAACAATGAGCAGTTCTTC.

The V gene is TRBV7-2, the J gene TRBJ2-1; 14 bases line up with TRBD2. The CDR3 length is 14 residues. Germline V CDR1 and CDR2: SGHTA, FQGNSA. V shed 6 bases and J 12 bases; nucleotides not matched to a gene: 7. The CDR3 sequence is CASSGGTSGSGQFF. CDR3 sequence (DNA): TGTGCCAGCAGTGGTGGGACTAGCGGGAGCGGGCAGTTCTTC.

This chain connects TRBV6-6 to TRBJ1-5, with TRBD1 identical over 8 bases. This CDR3 comprises 15 residues. V shed 6 bases and J 5 bases; nucleotides not matched to a gene: 9. Germline CDR1 is MNHNY and CDR2 is SVGAGI (reference sequence). The CDR3 region is CASRFTGTGDQPQHF. The CDR3 DNA sequence: TGTGCCAGCAGGTTCACCGGGACAGGCGATCAGCCCCAGCATTTT.

V usage is TRBV19 and J usage is TRBJ2-1; no definite D call. Germline V CDR1 and CDR2: LNHDA, SQIVND (reference sequence). This CDR3 is built from 16 residues. Trimming left V 5 bases short and J 4 bases short, with 18 bases between. The CDR3 region has the DNA TGTGCCAGTAGTTCCCAACACGCGAGAGCGTACAATGAGCAGTTCTTC. Amino acid sequence: CASSSQHARAYNEQFF.